This TCR beta chain was observed in a study of blood T cell repertoires in COVID-19. Study-level background: From the United States, Italy and Spain came samples of acute and convalescent COVID-19. PBMCs, B-cell-depleted T cells, or T cells were the source of the cDNA or gDNA that made up the material.

V was clipped by 5 bases and J by 6 bases; unmatched bases: 1. CDR1 and CDR2 (germline): DFQATT, SNEGSKA (reference sequence). This CDR3 contains 11 residues. Using immunoSEQ multiplex PCR, the repertoire was profiled, and TCRdb retains in-frame clones only, with some absent. The table lists about 100,000 clones, roughly nine tenths of them singletons. The sample was peripheral blood. The receptor comes from an elderly woman with acute or convalescent COVID-19. V gene TRBV20-1 combines with J gene TRBJ1-2; 9 bases match TRBD1. CDR3 sequence: CSAWTGDGYTF. The CDR3 DNA sequence: TGCAGTGCTTGGACAGGGGATGGCTACACCTTC.